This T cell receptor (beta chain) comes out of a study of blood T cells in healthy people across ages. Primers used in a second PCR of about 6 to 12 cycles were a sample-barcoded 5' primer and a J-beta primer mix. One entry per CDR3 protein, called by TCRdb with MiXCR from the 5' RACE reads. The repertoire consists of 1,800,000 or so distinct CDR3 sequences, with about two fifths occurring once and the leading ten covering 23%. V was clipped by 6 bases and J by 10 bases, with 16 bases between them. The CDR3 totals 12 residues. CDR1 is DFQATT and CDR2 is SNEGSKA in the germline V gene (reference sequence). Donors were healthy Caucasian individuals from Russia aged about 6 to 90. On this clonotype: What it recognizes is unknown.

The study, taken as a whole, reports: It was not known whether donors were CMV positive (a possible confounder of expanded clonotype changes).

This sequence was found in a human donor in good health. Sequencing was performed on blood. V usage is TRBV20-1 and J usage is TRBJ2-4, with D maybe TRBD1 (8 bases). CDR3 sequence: CSALDRGGIQYF. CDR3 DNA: TGCAGTGCCCTCGACAGGGGAGGGATTCAGTACTTC.